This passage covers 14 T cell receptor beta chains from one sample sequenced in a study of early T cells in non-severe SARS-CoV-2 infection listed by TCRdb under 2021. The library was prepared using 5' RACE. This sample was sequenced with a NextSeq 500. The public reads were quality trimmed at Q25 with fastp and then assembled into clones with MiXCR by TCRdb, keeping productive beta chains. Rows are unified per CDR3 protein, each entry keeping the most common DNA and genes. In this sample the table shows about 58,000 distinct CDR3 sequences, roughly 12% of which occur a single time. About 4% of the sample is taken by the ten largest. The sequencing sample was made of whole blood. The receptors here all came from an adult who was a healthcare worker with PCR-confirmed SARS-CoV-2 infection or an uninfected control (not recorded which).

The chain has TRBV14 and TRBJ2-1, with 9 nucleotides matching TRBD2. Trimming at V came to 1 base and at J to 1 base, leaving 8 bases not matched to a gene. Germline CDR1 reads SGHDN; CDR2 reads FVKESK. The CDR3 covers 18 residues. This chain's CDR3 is CASSQGREGPESYNEQFF. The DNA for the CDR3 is TGTGCCAGCAGCCAAGGGCGGGAGGGCCCGGAGTCCTACAATGAGCAGTTCTTC.

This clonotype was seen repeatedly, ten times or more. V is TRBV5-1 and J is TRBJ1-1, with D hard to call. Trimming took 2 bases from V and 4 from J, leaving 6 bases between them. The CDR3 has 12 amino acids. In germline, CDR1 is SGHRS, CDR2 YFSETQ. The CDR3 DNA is TGCGCCAGCAGCTTAGGATCCACTGAAGCTTTCTTT. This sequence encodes CASSLGSTEAFF. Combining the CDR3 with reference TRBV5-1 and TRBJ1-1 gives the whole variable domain KAGVTQTPRYLIKTRGQQVTLSCSPISGHRSVSWYQQTPGQGLQFLFEYFSETQRNKGNFPGRFSGRQFSNSRSEMNVSTLELGDSALYLCASSLGSTEAFFGQGTRLTVV.

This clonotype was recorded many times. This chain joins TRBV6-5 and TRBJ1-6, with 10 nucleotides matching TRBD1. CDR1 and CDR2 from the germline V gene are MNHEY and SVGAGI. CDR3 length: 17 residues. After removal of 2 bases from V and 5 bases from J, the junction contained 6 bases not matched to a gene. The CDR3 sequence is CASSYLTGGMDNSPLHF. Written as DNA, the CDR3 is TGTGCCAGCAGTTACCTGACAGGGGGCATGGATAATTCACCCCTCCACTTT.

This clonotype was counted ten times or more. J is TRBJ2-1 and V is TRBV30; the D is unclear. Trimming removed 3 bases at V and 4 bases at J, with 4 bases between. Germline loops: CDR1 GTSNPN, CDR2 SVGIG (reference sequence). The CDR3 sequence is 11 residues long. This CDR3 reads CAWRPYNEQFF. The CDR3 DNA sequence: TGTGCCTGGAGACCTTACAATGAGCAGTTCTTC.

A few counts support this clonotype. The CDR3 DNA reads as TGTGCCAGCAGTTCGACTAGCGGGACCTTCTGGGGTGAGCAGTTCTTC. Amino acids: CASSSTSGTFWGEQFF. The rearrangement links TRBV28 to TRBJ2-1, with TRBD2 matching over 11 bases. CDR3 size: 16 residues. V was clipped by 4 bases and J by 9 bases; unmatched bases: 11. Germline V gene data show CDR1 as MDHEN and CDR2 as SYDVKM.

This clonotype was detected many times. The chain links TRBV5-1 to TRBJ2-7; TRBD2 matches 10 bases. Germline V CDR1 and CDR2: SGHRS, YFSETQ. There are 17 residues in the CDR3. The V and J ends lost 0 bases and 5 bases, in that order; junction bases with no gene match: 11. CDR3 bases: TGCGCCAGCAGCTTGGAAGCGGGAGGGCCCATAAGAAACGAGCAGTACTTC. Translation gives CASSLEAGGPIRNEQYF.

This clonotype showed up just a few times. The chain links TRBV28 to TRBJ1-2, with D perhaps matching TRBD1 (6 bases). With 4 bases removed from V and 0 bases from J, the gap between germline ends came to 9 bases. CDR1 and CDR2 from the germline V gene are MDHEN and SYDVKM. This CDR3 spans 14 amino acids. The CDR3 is CASSSDRSNYGYTF. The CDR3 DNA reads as TGTGCCAGCAGTTCGGACAGATCTAACTATGGCTACACCTTC.

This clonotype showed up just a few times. CDR3: CASSDRGGSHGYTF. CDR3 coding DNA: TGTGCCAGCAGTGACAGGGGAGGATCTCATGGCTACACCTTC. The chain is built from TRBV6-4 and TRBJ1-2; possible D gene TRBD1, 5 bases. Germline lookup yields CDR1 MRHNA and CDR2 SNTAGT. The CDR3 is 14 residues long. V shed 2 bases and J shed 6 bases, with 13 bases lying between them.

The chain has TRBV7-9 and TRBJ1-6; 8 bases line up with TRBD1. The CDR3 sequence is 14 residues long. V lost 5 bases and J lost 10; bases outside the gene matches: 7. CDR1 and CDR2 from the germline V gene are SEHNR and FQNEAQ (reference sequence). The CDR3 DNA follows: TGTGCCAGCAGCCATGACAGGGGAGGATCACCCCTCCACTTT. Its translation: CASSHDRGGSPLHF.

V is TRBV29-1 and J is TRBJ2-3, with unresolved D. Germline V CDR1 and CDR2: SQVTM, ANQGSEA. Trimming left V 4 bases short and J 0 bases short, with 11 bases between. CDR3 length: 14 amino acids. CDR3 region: CSVVLATSTDTQYF. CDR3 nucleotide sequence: TGCAGCGTTGTGTTAGCTACTAGCACAGATACGCAGTATTTT.

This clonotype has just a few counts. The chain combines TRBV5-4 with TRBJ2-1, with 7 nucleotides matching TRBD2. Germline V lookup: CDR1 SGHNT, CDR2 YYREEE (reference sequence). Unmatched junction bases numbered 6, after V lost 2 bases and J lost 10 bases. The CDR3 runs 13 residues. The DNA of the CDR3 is TGTGCCAGCAGCTTAGCGGGGTACCTAGAGCAGTTCTTC. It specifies CASSLAGYLEQFF.

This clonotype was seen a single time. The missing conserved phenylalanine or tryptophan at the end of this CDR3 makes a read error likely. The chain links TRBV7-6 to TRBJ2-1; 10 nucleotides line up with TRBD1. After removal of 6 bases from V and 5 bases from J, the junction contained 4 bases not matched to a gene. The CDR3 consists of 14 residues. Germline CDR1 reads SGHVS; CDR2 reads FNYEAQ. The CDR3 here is CASSRTGGNNEQFL. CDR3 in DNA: TGTGCCAGCAGTCGGACAGGGGGAAACAATGAGCAGTTCCTC.

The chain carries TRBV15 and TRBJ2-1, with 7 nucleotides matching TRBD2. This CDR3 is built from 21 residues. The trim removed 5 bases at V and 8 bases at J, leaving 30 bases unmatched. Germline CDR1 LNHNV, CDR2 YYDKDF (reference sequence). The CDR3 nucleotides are TGTGCCACCAGCCTGAGGGGAGCTAGCGGAAACTATACCTCTGGGTGGTATGAGCAGTTCTTC. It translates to CATSLRGASGNYTSGWYEQFF.

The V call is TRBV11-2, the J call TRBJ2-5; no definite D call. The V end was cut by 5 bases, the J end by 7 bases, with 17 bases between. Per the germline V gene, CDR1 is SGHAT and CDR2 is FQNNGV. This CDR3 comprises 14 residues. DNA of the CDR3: TGTGCCAGCAGCCCCCTGGCCTTCTCGAGGACCCAGTACTTC. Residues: CASSPLAFSRTQYF.